Included here is one T cell receptor (beta chain) sequence, with context. The antigen is unknown. Clones were sequenced by immunoSEQ multiplex PCR, and TCRdb holds only the in-frame ones, with some missing. The data contain over 110,000 clones, approximately 90% of them singletons. The data originate from a study of Ad26.COV2.S vaccination and SARS-CoV-2 variants. Regarding the study as a whole: The authors reported substantial breadth in spike-specific CD8+ and CD4+ T cell responses after vaccination.

Here the sequenced sample was peripheral blood, taken after recovery from COVID-19. The source of this sequence is a human donor who had recovered from COVID-19.

CDR3 protein: CASNGIEGEQYF. The CDR3 region has the DNA TGTGCCAGCAACGGGATTGAAGGCGAGCAGTACTTC. The chain employs TRBV28 and TRBJ2-7, with D perhaps TRBD2 (5 bases). Germline CDR1 and CDR2: MDHEN and SYDVKM. The ends were cut back, 7 bases at V and 6 bases at J, with 13 bases in the middle. CDR3 size: 12 residues.